The source of this T cell receptor beta chain is a study of T cell changes during pregnancy in multiple sclerosis. CDR1 LNHDA and CDR2 SQIVND come from the germline V gene (reference sequence). The germline V and J ends were trimmed by 5 bases and 0 bases, with 12 bases remaining between them. This CDR3 has 15 residues. Method: immunoSEQ multiplex PCR; TCRdb's copy keeps in-frame clones and lacks some. This sample has about 96,000 clones, with over 80% found just once. The source of this sequence is a female donor with multiple sclerosis, enrolled in a pregnancy study. The rearrangement joins TRBV19 to TRBJ2-3; D remains ambiguous. The sample in question was peripheral blood, obtained in the first trimester of pregnancy. The CDR3 region has the DNA TGTGCCAGTAGTCGGTTCCCTACTAGCACAGATACGCAGTATTTT. Encoded protein: CASSRFPTSTDTQYF.